The T cell receptor beta chain under discussion was sequenced for a study of blood T cell repertoires in COVID-19. The overall study: Collection of acute and convalescent COVID-19 samples took place in the United States, Italy and Spain. T cells, B-cell-depleted T cells, or PBMCs provided the cDNA or gDNA that served as material.

This CDR3 region has 15 residues. Germline assignment: CDR1 SGHNT and CDR2 YYREEE (reference sequence). V lost 0 bases, J lost 0 bases, and 10 bases lay in between. In the source study's methods: Amplifying reference gene primers gave estimates of nucleated cell counts. Repertoires were generated with immunoSEQ multiplex PCR, while TCRdb's copy carries only in-frame clones and drops some. Clone size and V and J calls were adopted from that table, with D and trimming inferred from the DNA. The data hold over 90,000 clones, with almost 85% observed a single time. The chain joins TRBV5-4 to TRBJ2-7, with a weak D call TRBD2 (6 bases). The clonotype originates from a man between 45 and 60 years old with active or convalescent COVID-19. The sequencing sample was made of peripheral blood. In nucleotides, the CDR3 is TGTGCCAGCAGCTTGGCTGGGGGGAGCTCCTACGAGCAGTACTTC. Amino acids: CASSLAGGSSYEQYF.